This is a list of T cell receptor beta chains from one sample in a study of CD8 T cells in Susac syndrome. TCRdb ran MiXCR on the immunoSEQ multiplex PCR reads and lists one entry per CDR3 protein. The data show approximately 190,000 distinct CDR3 sequences, 95% seen once. Sequenced sample: CD8+ T cells from PBMCs. These receptors all stem from a human donor with Susac syndrome. Each CDR3 is given with its conserved first and last residue. Each record gives: D gene, clone size, J gene, CDR3 length, V gene, CDR3 DNA, CDR3 protein. D genes are given only for firm matches. Clone sizes are given selectively: once, few, many, or a class where the clone is expanded.

NA,NA,TRBJ1-5,13,TRBV10-3,TGTGCCATCAGTGAGCCGGGGGTTCAGCCCCAGCATTTT,CAISEPGVQPQHF
TRBD2,NA,TRBJ2-3,16,TRBV9,TGTGCCAGCAGCGTAGCTGGCGGGGGGGCCGCAGATACGCAGTATTTT,CASSVAGGGAADTQYF
TRBD2,NA,TRBJ2-3,14,TRBV7-9,TGTGCCAGCAGCTGGACTAGCGGCACAGATACGCAGTATTTT,CASSWTSGTDTQYF
NA,NA,TRBJ1-5,12,TRBV25-1,TGTGCCAGCAGTGAATACGGCCAGCCCCAGCATTTT,CASSEYGQPQHF
NA,NA,TRBJ2-1,14,TRBV30,TGTGCCTGGACCCCGGGTGCAGCTTACAATGAGCAGTTCTTC,CAWTPGAAYNEQFF
NA,NA,TRBJ2-7,12,TRBV5-6,TGTGCCAGCAGCGGGCCCTTGGGGGAGCAGTACTTC,CASSGPLGEQYF
NA,NA,TRBJ2-7,13,TRBV20-1,TGCAGTGCACGGGCGACTCGTAGCTACGAGCAGTACTTC,CSARATRSYEQYF
TRBD2,NA,TRBJ2-1,15,TRBV4-2,TGTGCCAGCAGCCAAACTAGCGGGGGGGCGGGTGAGCAGTTCTTC,CASSQTSGGAGEQFF
NA,NA,TRBJ2-1,15,TRBV12-3/TRBV12-4,TGTGCCAGCAGTTTTATGGGGGTTTCCTACAATGAGCAGTTCTTC,CASSFMGVSYNEQFF
NA,NA,TRBJ2-1,17,TRBV7-9,TGTGCCAGCAGCCCAAGAACCATACAAAAGGACTACAATGAGCAGTTCTTC,CASSPRTIQKDYNEQFF
TRBD2,NA,TRBJ2-1,17,TRBV13,TGTGCCAGCACAAATGCCGGGGGGGCATCCCCATTGAGCGAGCAGTTCTTC,CASTNAGGASPLSEQFF
TRBD1,NA,TRBJ2-6,17,TRBV5-6,TGTGCCAGCAACCAAGACAGGGGGTCAGGAGGGGCCAACGTCCTGACTTTC,CASNQDRGSGGANVLTF
NA,NA,TRBJ2-7,10,TRBV7-9,TGTGCCAGCCGGGGCGACGAGCAGTACTTC,CASRGDEQYF
NA,NA,TRBJ2-7,15,TRBV28,TGTGCCAGCAGTTTACCGGACTCCTTCCTCTACGAGCAGTACTTC,CASSLPDSFLYEQYF
TRBD2,once,TRBJ2-3,16,TRBV7-8,TGTGCCAGCAGCTTTGGTTGGACTAGCGAGAGAGATACGCAGTATTTT,CASSFGWTSERDTQYF
TRBD2,NA,TRBJ2-2,16,TRBV20-1,TGCAGTGCTAGAGATTCACTAGCGGATAACACCGGGGAGCTGTTTTTT,CSARDSLADNTGELFF
TRBD1,NA,TRBJ1-5,15,TRBV19,TGTGCCAGTACATCGAGGGACAGTAGCAATCAGCCCCAGCATTTT,CASTSRDSSNQPQHF
NA,NA,TRBJ2-5,14,TRBV13,TGTGCCAGCAGCTCTGAGACGGTCCCCGAGACCCAGTACTTC,CASSSETVPETQYF
NA,NA,TRBJ2-7,14,TRBV7-8,TGTGCCTCCTCGGGAGAGGGGCACTCCTACGAGCAGTACTTC,CASSGEGHSYEQYF
NA,NA,TRBJ2-7,10,TRBV2,TGTGCCAGCCAAGGCTACGAGCAGTACTTC,CASQGYEQYF
NA,once,TRBJ1-2,12,TRBV29-1,TGCAGCGTCTCCGGGACGGACTATGGCTACACCTTC,CSVSGTDYGYTF
TRBD2,NA,TRBJ2-1,14,TRBV7-6,TGTGCCAGCAGCTTAAGGCGGGGGTACAATGAGCAGTTCTTC,CASSLRRGYNEQFF
NA,NA,TRBJ2-5,14,TRBV11-2,TGTGCCAGCAGCCCCACTAGGCGGGTAGAGACCCAGTACTTC,CASSPTRRVETQYF
TRBD1,NA,TRBJ2-7,13,TRBV5-6,TGTGCCAGCAGCGGGGGACAGGGCTTCGAGCAGTACTTC,CASSGGQGFEQYF
NA,NA,TRBJ1-1,16,TRBV12-3/TRBV12-4,TGTGCCAGCAGTAATACTGTGGGGAGGGCGAACACTGAAGCTTTCTTT,CASSNTVGRANTEAFF
TRBD2,once,TRBJ2-7,14,TRBV9,TGTGCCAGCAGCGTAGGGGAGGGCCCCTACGAGCAGTACTTC,CASSVGEGPYEQYF
NA,few,TRBJ2-3,13,TRBV27,TGTGCCAGCAGTTTAGGTTTGACAGATACGCAGTATTTT,CASSLGLTDTQYF
TRBD1,NA,TRBJ2-5,14,TRBV28,TGTGCCAGCAGAACGACAGGGGGGGAAGAGACCCAGTACTTC,CASRTTGGEETQYF
NA,NA,TRBJ2-7,12,TRBV27,TGTGCCAGCGGGATTAGCGGCAACGAGCAGTACTTC,CASGISGNEQYF
NA,once,TRBJ1-1,13,TRBV30,TGTGCCTGGACCACAGGGAGTAGGGGTGAAGCTTTCTTT,CAWTTGSRGEAFF
NA,few,TRBJ1-2,11,TRBV12-3/TRBV12-4,TGTGCCAGCTCAGGGAACTATGGCTACACCTTC,CASSGNYGYTF
NA,once,TRBJ1-1,15,TRBV3-1,TGTGCCAGCAGCCAAGATCTGACAGCTAACACTGAAGCTTTCTTT,CASSQDLTANTEAFF
TRBD2,NA,TRBJ2-1,14,TRBV7-9,TGTGCCAGCAGCTTAGGACTAGCGGACAATGAGCAGTTCTTC,CASSLGLADNEQFF
NA,NA,TRBJ1-3,13,TRBV30,TGTGCCTGGAAATTTATCTCTGGAAACACCATATATTTT,CAWKFISGNTIYF
NA,NA,TRBJ1-1,12,TRBV10-3,TGTGCCATCAGTGAGTCCGGGGAGAGAGCTTTCTTT,CAISESGERAFF
NA,NA,TRBJ2-7,14,TRBV5-1,TGCGCCAGCAGCTTGTCGGGGGTCAGCTACGAGCAGTACTTC,CASSLSGVSYEQYF
TRBD2,once,TRBJ2-7,14,TRBV10-2,TGCGCCAGCAGCCTTGGACTAGCCTACTACGAGCAGTACTTC,CASSLGLAYYEQYF
NA,NA,TRBJ1-5,17,TRBV27,TGTGCCAGCAGTTTATCGGGACTCCTCACAGGCAATCAGCCCCAGCATTTT,CASSLSGLLTGNQPQHF
NA,NA,TRBJ2-2,15,TRBV9,TGTGCCAGCAGCGTAGTTCAGGGTAACGCCGGGGAGCTGTTTTTT,CASSVVQGNAGELFF
NA,NA,TRBJ2-7,14,TRBV7-2,TGTGCCAGCAGCCCCGTTGACAGCATCCACGAGCAGTACTTC,CASSPVDSIHEQYF
NA,NA,TRBJ2-3,15,TRBV7-9,TGTGCCAGCAGCTTAGGCCTATCCGAGGCAGATACGCAGTATTTT,CASSLGLSEADTQYF
NA,NA,TRBJ1-2,13,TRBV24-1,TGTGCCACCAGTGATCCGGGGATTGGAGACTACACCTTC,CATSDPGIGDYTF
NA,NA,TRBJ2-2,12,TRBV14,TGTGCCAGCAGCCAAGAGGTGGGGGAGCTGTTTTTT,CASSQEVGELFF
NA,NA,TRBJ1-1,14,TRBV4-1,TGCGCCAGCAGCCAAGTTGAGGGGAACACTGAAGCTTTCTTT,CASSQVEGNTEAFF
NA,NA,TRBJ1-2,15,TRBV19,TGTGCCAGTAGCCCAACAAGGGAACCCAACTATGGCTACACCTTC,CASSPTREPNYGYTF